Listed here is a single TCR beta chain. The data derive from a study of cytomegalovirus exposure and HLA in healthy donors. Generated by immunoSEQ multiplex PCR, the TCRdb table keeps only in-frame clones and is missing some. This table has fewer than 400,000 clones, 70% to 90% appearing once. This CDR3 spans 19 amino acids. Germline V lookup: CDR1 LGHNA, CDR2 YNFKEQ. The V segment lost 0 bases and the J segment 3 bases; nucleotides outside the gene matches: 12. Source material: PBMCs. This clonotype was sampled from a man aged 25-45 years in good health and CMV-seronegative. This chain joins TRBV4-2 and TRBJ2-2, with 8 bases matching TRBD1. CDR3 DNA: TGTGCCAGCAGCCAAGACGCGGGTTCGACAGGGGAGGACACCGGGGAGCTGTTTTTT. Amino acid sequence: CASSQDAGSTGEDTGELFF.